Each of the 19 T cell receptor beta chains below was sequenced from the same sample in a study of CD8 T cells in ankylosing spondylitis. TCRdb reprocessed the 5' RACE reads via MiXCR and lists one record per CDR3 protein. The sample carries 200,000 to 250,000 distinct CDR3 sequences, under 30% recorded once. Sequencing was carried out using blood, either unsorted or a sorted T cell fraction (not recorded which). All receptors come from a male donor with ankylosing spondylitis or in good health (not recorded which).

The sample holds a few counts of this clonotype. The chain is built from TRBV6-6 and TRBJ2-7; D not resolved. This CDR3 comprises 13 residues. CDR1 and CDR2 from the germline V gene are MNHNY and SVGAGI (reference sequence). V shed 6 bases and J shed 2 bases, with 11 bases lying between them. The CDR3 DNA follows: TGTGCCAGCAGGAAGGACGGAGCCTACGAGCAGTACTTC. As protein: CASRKDGAYEQYF.

This clonotype was seen repeatedly, ten times or more. The chain carries TRBV20-1 and TRBJ1-6; no definite D call. The V end lost 0 bases, the J end lost 9 bases, and 9 bases lay between the germline ends. The CDR3 is 13 residues long. The germline V gene encodes CDR1 DFQATT and CDR2 SNEGSKA (reference sequence). CDR3 amino acids: CSARDLPGSPLHF. CDR3 sequence (DNA): TGCAGTGCTAGAGACCTGCCTGGTTCACCCCTCCACTTT.

The sample holds a few counts of this clonotype. The chain joins TRBV20-1 to TRBJ1-4; no definite D call. The length of the CDR3 is 16 residues. The germline gives CDR1 DFQATT, CDR2 SNEGSKA (reference sequence). With 3 bases removed from V and 8 bases from J, the gap between germline ends came to 22 bases. The CDR3 DNA reads as TGCAGTGCTAGCCTACCTCGCGGGCCGGAACGAGAAAAACTGTTTTTT. Protein sequence: CSASLPRGPEREKLFF.

This chain connects TRBV20-1 to TRBJ1-6; 8 bases match TRBD1. The CDR3 runs 15 residues. Germline V lookup: CDR1 DFQATT, CDR2 SNEGSKA (reference sequence). After removal of 1 base from V and 5 bases from J, the junction contained 4 bases not matched to a gene. The CDR3 sequence is CSARVQGAHNSPLHF. CDR3 coding DNA: TGCAGTGCTAGAGTTCAGGGGGCGCATAATTCACCCCTCCACTTT.

This clonotype came up a few times. The gene calls are TRBV5-4 and TRBJ2-3; D perhaps matches TRBD2 (6 bases). Deletions cut 4 bases from V and 0 bases from J, with 15 bases between. Germline-derived CDR1 and CDR2 are SGHNT and YYREEE (reference sequence). The CDR3 spans 16 residues. CDR3 coding DNA: TGTGCCAGCAGCCCGGGTACGGGAGCGAGCACAGATACGCAGTATTTT. It codes for CASSPGTGASTDTQYF.

This chain joins TRBV6-1 and TRBJ2-3, with TRBD2 matching 10 bases. This CDR3 has 17 residues. Unmatched junction bases numbered 10, after V lost 6 bases and J lost 1 base. Germline assignment: CDR1 MNHNS and CDR2 SASEGT. The CDR3 here is CASRPTPGTSGTDTQYF. As DNA, the CDR3 is TGTGCCAGCAGGCCCACCCCCGGGACTAGCGGCACAGATACGCAGTATTTT.

This rearrangement joins TRBV29-1 to TRBJ2-7; D ambiguous. CDR3 length: 10 amino acids. Germline V lookup: CDR1 SQVTM, CDR2 ANQGSEA. V lost 2 bases, J lost 6 bases, and 5 bases lay in between. The CDR3 loop is CSVESGEQYF. CDR3 in DNA: TGCAGCGTTGAATCAGGCGAGCAGTACTTC.

The V gene is TRBV5-1, the J gene TRBJ2-5; 7 bases map to TRBD2. In germline, CDR1 is SGHRS, CDR2 YFSETQ. The ends lost 4 bases at V and 1 base at J; junction bases unmatched: 4. CDR3 length: 14 amino acids. CDR3 DNA sequence: TGCGCCAGCAGCGCGGGACTATTCCAAGAGACCCAGTACTTC. This encodes CASSAGLFQETQYF.

The V gene is TRBV20-1, the J gene TRBJ2-3; possibly TRBD2 for D (5 bases). CDR1 and CDR2 (germline): DFQATT, SNEGSKA (reference sequence). V gave up 8 bases and J gave up 4 bases, with 16 bases separating them. CDR3 length: 13 amino acids. Here the CDR3 DNA reads TGCAGTCCCAAAACCCGAGGGTCAGATACGCAGTATTTT. Residues: CSPKTRGSDTQYF.

V is TRBV10-3 and J is TRBJ2-1; 10 bases line up with TRBD2. In germline, CDR1 is ENHRY, CDR2 SYGVKD. V trimming: 6 bases; J trimming: 8 bases; junction bases outside the gene matches: 10. This CDR3 spans 15 amino acids. CDR3 sequence reads: CAISKREGHWDEQFF. The CDR3 nucleotides read TGTGCCATCAGCAAGCGGGAGGGCCATTGGGATGAGCAGTTCTTC.

The chain joins TRBV29-1 to TRBJ1-1, with D hard to call. CDR3 length: 14 residues. In germline, CDR1 is SQVTM, CDR2 ANQGSEA. V was pared by 4 bases and J by 6 bases, with 18 bases between. The CDR3 DNA sequence: TGCAGCGTTGTAAAGACGGCTGTACCCCCTGAAGCTTTCTTT. As protein: CSVVKTAVPPEAFF.

The chain joins TRBV29-1 to TRBJ2-6; TRBD1 matches 10 bases. Germline V gene lookup returns CDR1 SQVTM and CDR2 ANQGSEA. CDR3 length equals 15 residues. Unmatched junction bases numbered 3, after V lost 6 bases and J lost 1 base. DNA of the CDR3: TGCAGCGTCGAGGACAGGGGGTCTGGGGCCAACGTCCTGACTTTC. Protein sequence: CSVEDRGSGANVLTF. The entire variable domain, with the rest obtained from reference TRBV29-1 and TRBJ2-6, is as follows: SAVISQKPSRDICQRGTSLTIQCQVDSQVTMMFWYRQQPGQSLTLIATANQGSEATYESGFVIDKFPISRPNLTFSTLTVSNMSPEDSSIYLCSVEDRGSGANVLTFGAGSRLTVL.

There are many counts of this clonotype. The chain has TRBV5-1 and TRBJ2-2; 8 bases are a match to TRBD1. CDR3 length equals 14 residues. The ends lost 3 bases at V and 4 bases at J; junction bases unmatched: 2. In germline, CDR1 is SGHRS, CDR2 YFSETQ. The CDR3 protein is CASSSDRATGELFF. Here the CDR3 DNA reads TGCGCCAGCAGCTCGGACAGGGCCACCGGGGAGCTGTTTTTT.

Only a few counts were recorded for this clonotype. This chain connects TRBV7-2 to TRBJ2-5, with 14 nucleotides matching TRBD2. The CDR3 sequence is 15 residues long. Germline trimming cut 6 bases from V and 4 bases from J; bases unmatched to any gene: 4. The germline gives CDR1 SGHTA, CDR2 FQGNSA. In DNA, the CDR3 is TGTGCCAGCAGGGGACTAGCGGGAGTAGGAGAGACCCAGTACTTC. Residues: CASRGLAGVGETQYF.

Ten or more counts support this clonotype. The rearrangement joins TRBV12-3 or TRBV12-4 to TRBJ1-5, with 8 bases that match TRBD1. The CDR3 sequence is 16 residues long. With 4 bases clipped from V and 1 base from J, the junction kept 6 bases outside the gene matches. The CDR3, as DNA: TGTGCCAGCAGTTCCCCCAGGGGGCTAAGCAATCAGCCCCAGCATTTT. Residues: CASSSPRGLSNQPQHF.

The table lists this clonotype with many counts. The V gene is TRBV20-1, the J gene TRBJ1-5, with D perhaps matching TRBD1 (6 bases). The V gene lost 6 bases and the J gene lost 2 bases, with 14 bases spanning the gap. CDR3 length: 14 amino acids. CDR1 and CDR2 (germline): DFQATT, SNEGSKA (reference sequence). The CDR3 here is CSAPQGSGNQPQHF. DNA of the CDR3: TGCAGTGCCCCCCAGGGGAGCGGCAATCAGCCCCAGCATTTT.

The chain employs TRBV5-1 and TRBJ1-1, with D uncertain. CDR3 length: 13 residues. Per the germline V gene, CDR1 is SGHRS and CDR2 is YFSETQ. V was clipped by 4 bases and J by 7 bases, with 14 bases between them. CDR3 loop: CASSSGPLREAFF. CDR3 nucleotides: TGCGCCAGCAGCAGTGGACCCCTACGTGAAGCTTTCTTT.

This clonotype was seen once. The CDR3 region has the DNA TGTGCCAGCAGCTCATCTGGGGTGTTAGCTAACTATGGCTACACCTTC. It is translated as CASSSSGVLANYGYTF. J is TRBJ1-2 and V is TRBV6-1; D ambiguous. Between the trimmed V and J ends, which lost 6 bases and 0 bases, there was a span of 17 bases. The CDR3 has 16 amino acids. The germline V gene has CDR1 MNHNS and CDR2 SASEGT.

In this sample, this clonotype turned up many times. The V call is TRBV5-1, the J call TRBJ2-7, with TRBD2 as a possible D gene (6 bases). Germline V gives CDR1 SGHRS, CDR2 YFSETQ. The CDR3 has 16 amino acids. The V and J ends lost 0 bases and 1 base respectively, with 14 bases between them. The CDR3 region has the DNA TGCGCCAGCAGCTTGGCCAATGGAGGGGTTTCCTACGAGCAGTACTTC. It yields the protein CASSLANGGVSYEQYF.